This T cell receptor beta chain comes out of a study of blood T cell repertoires in COVID-19. Trimming took 0 bases from V and 4 from J; bases not matched to a gene: 5. Germline V gives CDR1 MGHRA, CDR2 YSYEKL. This CDR3 comprises 16 residues. Generated by immunoSEQ multiplex PCR, the TCRdb table keeps only in-frame clones and is missing some. The sample holds approximately 210,000 clones, roughly 85% seen once. The receptor was derived from a woman in her 70s with active or convalescent COVID-19. Source material: peripheral blood. The V gene is TRBV4-1, the J gene TRBJ2-3; 9 nucleotides align to TRBD2. The CDR3 reads CASSQDRAGGSDTQYF. CDR3 in DNA: TGCGCCAGCAGCCAAGATCGAGCGGGAGGTTCAGATACGCAGTATTTT.